In its sample, the clone carrying this T cell receptor (beta chain) was seen once. Its cognate antigen is unknown. This entry comes from a study of persistence of HIV-infected CD4 T cells. For the study at large: The sample holds CD4+ T cells responsive to CMV or HIV-1 Gag. Suppressive ART had lasted a median of roughly eight years.

The CDR3 sequence is 15 residues long. Germline V gene sequence: CDR1 MGHDK, CDR2 SYGVNS. J was trimmed by 8 bases and V by 3 bases; bases with no gene match: 11. The libraries were made with immunoSEQ version 4 in survey mode. TCRdb keeps only in-frame clones here, not all; method: immunoSEQ multiplex PCR. The sample holds roughly 60,000 clones, just under 75% seen once. An overlapping HIV-1 Gag peptide pool stimulated these cells at about 1 ug/peptide/mL. Memory cells lacking CD40L and CD69 with high CD45RO were sorted. Donors had undetectable plasma HIV-1 RNA, under 50 copies/mL, for 4+ years. This clonotype originated in an adult man with HIV who was CMV-seropositive. The sample was CD4+ T cells sorted from PBMCs after 18-hour stimulation, taken from a patient who received antiretroviral therapy. V usage is TRBV25-1 and J usage is TRBJ1-2; the match to TRBD1 covers 8 bases. The CDR3 spells CASSDISGGRGGYTF. The CDR3 DNA is TGTGCCAGCAGTGATATCTCAGGGGGCAGAGGAGGCTACACCTTC.